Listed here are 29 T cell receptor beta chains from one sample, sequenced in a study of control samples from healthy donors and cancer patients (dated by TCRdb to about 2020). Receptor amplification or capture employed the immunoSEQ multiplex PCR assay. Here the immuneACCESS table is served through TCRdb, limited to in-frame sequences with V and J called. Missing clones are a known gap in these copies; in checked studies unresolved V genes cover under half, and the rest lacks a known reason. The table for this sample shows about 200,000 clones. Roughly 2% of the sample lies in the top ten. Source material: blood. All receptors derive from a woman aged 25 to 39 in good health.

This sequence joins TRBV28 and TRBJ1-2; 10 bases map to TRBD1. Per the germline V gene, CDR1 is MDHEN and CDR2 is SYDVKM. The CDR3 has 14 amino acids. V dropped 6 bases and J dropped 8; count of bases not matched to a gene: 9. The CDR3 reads CASSGDRGLRGYTF. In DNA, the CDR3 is TGTGCCAGCAGCGGTGACAGGGGGCTGCGGGGCTACACCTTC.

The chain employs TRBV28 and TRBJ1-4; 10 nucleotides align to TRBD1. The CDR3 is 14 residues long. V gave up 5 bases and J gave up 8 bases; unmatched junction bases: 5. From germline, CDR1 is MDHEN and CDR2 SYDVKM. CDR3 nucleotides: TGTGCCAGCAGTACGGGACAGGGGACGGAAAAACTGTTTTTT. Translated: CASSTGQGTEKLFF.

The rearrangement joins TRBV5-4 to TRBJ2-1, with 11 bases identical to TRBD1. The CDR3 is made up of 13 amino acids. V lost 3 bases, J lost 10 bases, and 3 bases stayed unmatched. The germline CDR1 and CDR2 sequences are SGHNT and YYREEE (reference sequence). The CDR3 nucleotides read TGTGCCAGCAGCTGGACAGGGGGCGACGAGCAGTTCTTC. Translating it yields CASSWTGGDEQFF.

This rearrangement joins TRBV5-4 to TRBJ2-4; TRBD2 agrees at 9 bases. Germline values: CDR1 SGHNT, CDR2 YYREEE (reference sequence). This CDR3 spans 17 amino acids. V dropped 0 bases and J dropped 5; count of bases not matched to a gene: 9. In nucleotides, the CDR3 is TGTGCCAGCAGCTTGGGCTTGCGGGGGGGCCCTCAAAACATTCAGTACTTC. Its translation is CASSLGLRGGPQNIQYF.

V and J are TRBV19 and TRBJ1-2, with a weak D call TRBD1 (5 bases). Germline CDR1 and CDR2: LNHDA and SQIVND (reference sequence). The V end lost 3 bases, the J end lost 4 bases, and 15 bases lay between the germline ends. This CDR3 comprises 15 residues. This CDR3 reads CASSMPGGESYGYTF. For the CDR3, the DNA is TGTGCCAGTAGTATGCCTGGGGGGGAGAGCTATGGCTACACCTTC.

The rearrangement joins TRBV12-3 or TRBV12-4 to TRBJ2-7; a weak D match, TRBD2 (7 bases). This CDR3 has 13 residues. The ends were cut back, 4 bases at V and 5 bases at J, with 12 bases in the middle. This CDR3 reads CASSWGGPNEQYF. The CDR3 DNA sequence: TGTGCCAGCAGTTGGGGGGGGCCGAACGAGCAGTACTTC.

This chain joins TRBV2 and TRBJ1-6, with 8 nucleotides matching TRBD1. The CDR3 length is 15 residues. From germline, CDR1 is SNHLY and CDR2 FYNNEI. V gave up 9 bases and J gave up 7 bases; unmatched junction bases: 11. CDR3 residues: CASHPQGQANSPLHF. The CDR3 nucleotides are TGTGCCAGTCACCCCCAGGGACAGGCGAATTCACCCCTCCACTTT.

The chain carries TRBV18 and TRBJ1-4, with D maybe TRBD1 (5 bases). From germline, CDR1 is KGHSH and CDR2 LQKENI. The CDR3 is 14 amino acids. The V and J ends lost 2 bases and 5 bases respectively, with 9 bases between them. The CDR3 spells CASSPMAGNEKLFF. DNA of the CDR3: TGTGCCAGCTCACCAATGGCAGGGAATGAAAAACTGTTTTTT.

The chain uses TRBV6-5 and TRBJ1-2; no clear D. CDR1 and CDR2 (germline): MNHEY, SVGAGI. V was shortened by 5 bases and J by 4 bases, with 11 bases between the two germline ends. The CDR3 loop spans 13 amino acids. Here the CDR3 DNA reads TGTGCCAGCAGTCTAGGACTGCGCTATGGCTACACCTTC. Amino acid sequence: CASSLGLRYGYTF.

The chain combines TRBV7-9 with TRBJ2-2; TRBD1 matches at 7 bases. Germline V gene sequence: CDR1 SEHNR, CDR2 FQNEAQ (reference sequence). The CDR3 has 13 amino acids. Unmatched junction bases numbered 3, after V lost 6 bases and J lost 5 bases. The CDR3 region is CASRPQGTGELFF. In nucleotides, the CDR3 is TGTGCCAGCAGACCACAGGGGACCGGGGAGCTGTTTTTT.

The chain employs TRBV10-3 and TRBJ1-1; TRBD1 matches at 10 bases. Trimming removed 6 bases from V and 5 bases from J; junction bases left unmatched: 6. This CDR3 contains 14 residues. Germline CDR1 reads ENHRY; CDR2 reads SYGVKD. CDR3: CAIRYGTGVTEAFF. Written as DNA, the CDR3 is TGTGCCATCAGGTACGGGACAGGGGTGACTGAAGCTTTCTTT.

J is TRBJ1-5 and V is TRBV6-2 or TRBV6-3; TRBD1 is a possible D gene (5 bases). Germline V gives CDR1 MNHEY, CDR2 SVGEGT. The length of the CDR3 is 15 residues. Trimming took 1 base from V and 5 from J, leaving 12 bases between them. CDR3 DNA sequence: TGTGCCAGCAGTTACTGGGGGGTGGGTGATCAGCCCCAGCATTTT. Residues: CASSYWGVGDQPQHF.

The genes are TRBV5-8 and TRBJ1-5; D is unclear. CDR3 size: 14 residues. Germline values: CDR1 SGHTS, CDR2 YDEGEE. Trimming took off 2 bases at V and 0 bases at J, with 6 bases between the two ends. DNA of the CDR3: TGTGCCAGCAGCTTAGGATATAGCAATCAGCCCCAGCATTTT. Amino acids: CASSLGYSNQPQHF.

The CDR3 is CASSLDRTLGNYGYTF. As DNA, the CDR3 is TGCGCCAGCAGCCTGGATAGGACGTTGGGGAACTATGGCTACACCTTC. The chain employs TRBV4-1 and TRBJ1-2; D ambiguous. The CDR3 extends over 16 amino acids. CDR1 is MGHRA and CDR2 is YSYEKL in the germline V gene. V was pared by 4 bases and J by 2 bases, with 17 bases between.

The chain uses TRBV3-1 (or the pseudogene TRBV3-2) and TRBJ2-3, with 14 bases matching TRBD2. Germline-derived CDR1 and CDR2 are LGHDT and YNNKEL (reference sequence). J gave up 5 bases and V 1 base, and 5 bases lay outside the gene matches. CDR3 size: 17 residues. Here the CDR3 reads CASSQGTSGGPKDTQYF. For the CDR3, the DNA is TGTGCCAGCAGCCAAGGGACTAGCGGGGGGCCAAAAGATACGCAGTATTTT.

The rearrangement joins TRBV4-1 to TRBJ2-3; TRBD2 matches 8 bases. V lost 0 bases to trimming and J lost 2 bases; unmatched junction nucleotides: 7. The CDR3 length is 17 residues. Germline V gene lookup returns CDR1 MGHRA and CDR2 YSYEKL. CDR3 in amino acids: CASSQDGAGGFTDTQYF. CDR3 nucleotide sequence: TGCGCCAGCAGCCAAGACGGCGCGGGGGGTTTCACAGATACGCAGTATTTT.

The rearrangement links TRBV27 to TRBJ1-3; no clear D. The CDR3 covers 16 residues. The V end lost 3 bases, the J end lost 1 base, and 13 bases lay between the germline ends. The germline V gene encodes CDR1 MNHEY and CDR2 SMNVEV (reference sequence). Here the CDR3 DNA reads TGTGCCAGCAGTTTGGGGAGTTTTTTGTCTGGAAACACCATATATTTT. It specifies CASSLGSFLSGNTIYF.

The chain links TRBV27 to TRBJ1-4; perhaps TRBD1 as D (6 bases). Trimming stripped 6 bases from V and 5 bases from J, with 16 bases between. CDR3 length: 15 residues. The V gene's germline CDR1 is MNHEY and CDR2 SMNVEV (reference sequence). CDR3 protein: CASRSLGTGNEKLFF. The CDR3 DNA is TGTGCCAGCAGGTCCCTGGGTACAGGGAATGAAAAACTGTTTTTT.

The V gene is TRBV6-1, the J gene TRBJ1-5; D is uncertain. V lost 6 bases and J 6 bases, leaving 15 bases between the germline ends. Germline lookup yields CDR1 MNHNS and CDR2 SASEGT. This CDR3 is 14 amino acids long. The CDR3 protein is CASRDRGSGQPQHF. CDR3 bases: TGTGCCAGCAGGGACCGAGGGTCGGGTCAGCCCCAGCATTTT.

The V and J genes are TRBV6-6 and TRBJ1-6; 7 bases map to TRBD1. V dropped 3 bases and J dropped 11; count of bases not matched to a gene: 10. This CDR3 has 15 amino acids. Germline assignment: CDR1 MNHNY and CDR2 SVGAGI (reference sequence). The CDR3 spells CASSYQGGPSPPLHF. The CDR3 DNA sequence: TGTGCCAGCAGTTATCAAGGGGGCCCCTCCCCACCCCTCCACTTT.

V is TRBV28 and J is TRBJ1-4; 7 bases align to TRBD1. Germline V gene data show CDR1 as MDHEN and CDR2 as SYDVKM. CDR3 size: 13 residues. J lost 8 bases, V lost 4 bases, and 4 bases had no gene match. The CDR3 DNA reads TGTGCCAGCAGTTACAGGGGAGGGGAAAAACTGTTTTTT. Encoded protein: CASSYRGGEKLFF.

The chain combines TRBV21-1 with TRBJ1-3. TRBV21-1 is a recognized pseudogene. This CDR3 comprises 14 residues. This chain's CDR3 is CASPADRSGNTIYF. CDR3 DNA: TGTGCCAGCCCGGCAGATCGCTCTGGAAACACCATATATTTT.

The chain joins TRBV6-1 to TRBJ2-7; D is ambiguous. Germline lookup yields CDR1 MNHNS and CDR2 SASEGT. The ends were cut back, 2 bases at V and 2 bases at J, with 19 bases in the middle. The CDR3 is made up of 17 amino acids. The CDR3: CASSENIDPVLAYEQYF. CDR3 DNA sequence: TGTGCCAGCAGTGAAAATATTGACCCCGTCCTAGCCTACGAGCAGTACTTC.

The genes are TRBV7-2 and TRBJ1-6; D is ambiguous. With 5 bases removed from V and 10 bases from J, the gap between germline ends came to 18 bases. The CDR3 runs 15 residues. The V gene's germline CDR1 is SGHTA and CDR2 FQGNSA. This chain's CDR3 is CASSPRGEVGSPLHF. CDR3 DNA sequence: TGTGCCAGCAGCCCCCGGGGAGAGGTTGGATCACCCCTCCACTTT.

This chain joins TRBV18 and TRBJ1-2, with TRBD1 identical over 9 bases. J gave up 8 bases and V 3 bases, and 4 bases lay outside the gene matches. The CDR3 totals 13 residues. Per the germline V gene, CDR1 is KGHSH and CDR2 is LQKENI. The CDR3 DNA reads TGTGCCAGCTCACCGGGACAGGGTATAGGCTACACCTTC. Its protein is CASSPGQGIGYTF.

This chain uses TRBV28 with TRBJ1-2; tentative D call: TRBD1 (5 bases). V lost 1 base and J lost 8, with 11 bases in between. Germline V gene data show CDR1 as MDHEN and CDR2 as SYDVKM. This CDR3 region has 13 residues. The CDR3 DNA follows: TGTGCCAGCAGTTTATTGGGGGGTAGCGGCTACACCTTC. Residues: CASSLLGGSGYTF.

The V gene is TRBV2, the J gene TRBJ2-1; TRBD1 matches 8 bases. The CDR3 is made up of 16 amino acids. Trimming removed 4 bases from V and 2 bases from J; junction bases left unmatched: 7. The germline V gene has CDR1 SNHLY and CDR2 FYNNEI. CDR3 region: CASSGTGQGPYNEQFF. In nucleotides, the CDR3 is TGTGCCAGCAGTGGAACCGGACAGGGCCCCTACAATGAGCAGTTCTTC.

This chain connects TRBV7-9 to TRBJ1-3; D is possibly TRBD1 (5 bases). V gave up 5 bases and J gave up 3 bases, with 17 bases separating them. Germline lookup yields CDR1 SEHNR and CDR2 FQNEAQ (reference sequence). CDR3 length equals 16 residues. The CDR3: CASSLSRGADGNTIYF. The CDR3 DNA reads TGTGCCAGCAGCCTAAGTAGAGGGGCAGATGGAAACACCATATATTTT. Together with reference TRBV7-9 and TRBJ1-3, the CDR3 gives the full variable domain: DTGVSQNPRHKITKRGQNVTFRCDPISEHNRLYWYRQTLGQGPEFLTYFQNEAQLEKSRLLSDRFSAERPKGSFSTLEIQRTEQGDSAMYLCASSLSRGADGNTIYFGEGSWLTVV.

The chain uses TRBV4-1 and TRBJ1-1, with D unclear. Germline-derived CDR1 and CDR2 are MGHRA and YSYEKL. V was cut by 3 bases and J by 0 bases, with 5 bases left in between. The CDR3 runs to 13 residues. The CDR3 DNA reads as TGCGCCAGCAGCCAGAAAGTGAACACTGAAGCTTTCTTT. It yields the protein CASSQKVNTEAFF.